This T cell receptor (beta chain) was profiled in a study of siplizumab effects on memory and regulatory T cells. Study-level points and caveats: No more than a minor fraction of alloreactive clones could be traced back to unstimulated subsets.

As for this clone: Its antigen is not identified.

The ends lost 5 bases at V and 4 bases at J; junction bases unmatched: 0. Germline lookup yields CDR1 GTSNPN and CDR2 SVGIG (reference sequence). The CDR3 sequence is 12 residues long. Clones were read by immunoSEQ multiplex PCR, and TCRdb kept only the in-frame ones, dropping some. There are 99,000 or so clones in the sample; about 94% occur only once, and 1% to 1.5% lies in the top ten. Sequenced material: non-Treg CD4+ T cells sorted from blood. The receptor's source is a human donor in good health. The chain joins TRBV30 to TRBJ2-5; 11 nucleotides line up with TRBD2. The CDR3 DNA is TGTGCCTGGGGACTAGCGGGAGAGACCCAGTACTTC. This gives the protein CAWGLAGETQYF. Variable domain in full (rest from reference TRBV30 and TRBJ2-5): SQTIHQWPATLVQPVGSPLSLECTVEGTSNPNLYWYRQAAGRGLQLLFYSVGIGQISSEVPQNLSASRPQDRQFILSSKKLLLSDSGFYLCAWGLAGETQYFGPGTRLLVL.